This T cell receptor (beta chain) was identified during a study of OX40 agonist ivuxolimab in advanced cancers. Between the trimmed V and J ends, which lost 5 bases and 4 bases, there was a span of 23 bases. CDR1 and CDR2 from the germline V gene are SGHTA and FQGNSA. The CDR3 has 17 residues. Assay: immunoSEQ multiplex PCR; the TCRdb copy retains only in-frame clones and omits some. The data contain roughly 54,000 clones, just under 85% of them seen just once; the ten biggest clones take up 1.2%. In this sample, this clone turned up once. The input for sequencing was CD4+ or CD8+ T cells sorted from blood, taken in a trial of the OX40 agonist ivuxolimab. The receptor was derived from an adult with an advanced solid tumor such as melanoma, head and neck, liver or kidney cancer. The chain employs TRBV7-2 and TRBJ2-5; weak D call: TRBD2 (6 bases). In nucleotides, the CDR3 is TGTGCCAGCAGCGCCCGAGGTTCCGGGAGCTTCGGAGAGACCCAGTACTTC. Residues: CASSARGSGSFGETQYF.